This entry lists 29 T cell receptor beta chains sequenced from one sample in a study of a mutant IDH1 vaccine in newly diagnosed glioma. Assay used: immunoSEQ multiplex PCR; TCRdb lists only in-frame clones, some missing. The sample carries 40,000 or so clones, 65% to 85% recorded once. Their antigens are not known. Time point defined: week 11, during vaccination. Each dose delivered 300 ug of mutant IDH1 20-mer peptide subcutaneously with imiquimod. Material: PBMCs, obtained from a glioma patient whose treatment included an IDH1 peptide vaccine. These receptors were obtained from a man aged 40-55 years with glioma.

V usage is TRBV6-6 and J usage is TRBJ2-2; TRBD1 matches at 7 bases. Germline CDR1 and CDR2: MNHNY and SVGAGI (reference sequence). This CDR3 spans 15 amino acids. V lost 4 bases, J lost 2 bases, and 4 bases stayed unmatched. The CDR3 coding sequence is TGTGCCAGCAGTTTGGGACAGACCAACACCGGGGAGCTGTTTTTT. Translated: CASSLGQTNTGELFF.

The chain couples TRBV5-1 to TRBJ1-3; weak D call: TRBD1 (6 bases). The CDR3 spans 15 residues. V was shortened by 4 bases and J by 0 bases, with 11 bases between the two germline ends. The germline CDR1 and CDR2 sequences are SGHRS and YFSETQ. Here the CDR3 DNA reads TGCGCCAGCAGCCCGGACAGTTCCTCTGGAAACACCATATATTTT. This codes for CASSPDSSSGNTIYF.

The genes are TRBV27 and TRBJ1-2; a weak D match, TRBD1 (5 bases). This CDR3 comprises 14 residues. Germline CDR1 and CDR2: MNHEY and SMNVEV (reference sequence). Trimming removed 0 bases at V and 8 bases at J, with 13 bases between. This CDR3 is CASSLSGTAGGYTF. The CDR3 nucleotides are TGTGCCAGCAGTTTATCCGGGACTGCTGGAGGCTACACCTTC.

V usage is TRBV2 and J usage is TRBJ2-2; D remains unclear. Germline V gene data show CDR1 as SNHLY and CDR2 as FYNNEI. CDR3 length: 15 amino acids. Trimming took off 3 bases at V and 2 bases at J, with 10 bases between the two ends. CDR3 sequence (DNA): TGTGCCAGCAGTGACTGGGGTCTTAACACCGGGGAGCTGTTTTTT. Protein: CASSDWGLNTGELFF.

The chain is built from TRBV27 and TRBJ2-7, with TRBD2 as a possible D gene (6 bases). CDR3 length: 13 residues. Trimming shortened V by 2 bases and J by 4 bases, and 9 bases separated the two germline ends. CDR1 and CDR2 (germline): MNHEY, SMNVEV (reference sequence). In DNA form, the CDR3 reads TGTGCCAGCAGTTTAGCGGGGAGGTACGAGCAGTACTTC. This gives the protein CASSLAGRYEQYF.

This sequence joins TRBV5-1 and TRBJ2-2, with TRBD1 matching over 7 bases. The CDR3 covers 16 residues. In germline, CDR1 is SGHRS, CDR2 YFSETQ. J gave up 6 bases and V 4 bases, and 12 bases lay outside the gene matches. The CDR3 reads CASSRTTGNDPGELFF. The CDR3 DNA is TGCGCCAGCAGCCGAACGACAGGGAACGACCCCGGGGAGCTGTTTTTT. Complete variable domain (other parts from reference TRBV5-1 and TRBJ2-2): KAGVTQTPRYLIKTRGQQVTLSCSPISGHRSVSWYQQTPGQGLQFLFEYFSETQRNKGNFPGRFSGRQFSNSRSEMNVSTLELGDSALYLCASSRTTGNDPGELFFGEGSRLTVL.

This clone occurred once. J is TRBJ2-5 and V is TRBV7-2; TRBD2 aligns across 9 bases. After removal of 1 base from V and 0 bases from J, the junction contained 6 bases not matched to a gene. Per the germline V gene, CDR1 is SGHTA and CDR2 is FQGNSA. The CDR3 has 17 amino acids. CDR3 in amino acids: CASSLVGLAGYQETQYF. The CDR3 DNA reads as TGTGCCAGCAGCTTAGTGGGTCTAGCGGGGTACCAAGAGACCCAGTACTTC.

The rearrangement uses TRBV7-7 and TRBJ2-5, with D perhaps matching TRBD2 (5 bases). The germline V and J ends were trimmed by 5 bases and 5 bases, with 12 bases remaining between them. The CDR3 covers 13 residues. Germline CDR1 reads SSHAT; CDR2 reads FNYEAQ (reference sequence). CDR3 sequence (DNA): TGTGCCAGCAGCCCACCCGGGAAGGAGACCCAGTACTTC. It encodes CASSPPGKETQYF.

The chain employs TRBV6-1 and TRBJ1-5; TRBD1 aligns across 8 bases. The CDR3 is made up of 15 amino acids. The junction had 9 bases not matched to a gene; V was cut back by 6 bases and J by 5 bases. CDR1 and CDR2 from the germline V gene are MNHNS and SASEGT. CDR3 loop: CASRLQGGSYQPQHF. The CDR3, as DNA: TGTGCCAGCAGACTACAGGGGGGCAGTTATCAGCCCCAGCATTTT.

The chain is built from TRBV6-6 and TRBJ1-2, with TRBD1 matching over 8 bases. V lost 0 bases, J lost 3 bases, and 0 bases stayed unmatched. This CDR3 region has 14 residues. The germline gives CDR1 MNHNY, CDR2 SVGAGI (reference sequence). CDR3 loop: CASSYSTGDYGYTF. In DNA form, the CDR3 reads TGTGCCAGCAGTTACTCGACAGGGGACTATGGCTACACCTTC.

This chain connects TRBV11-2 to TRBJ2-1; D is perhaps TRBD2 (6 bases). The length of the CDR3 is 17 residues. CDR1 and CDR2 from the germline V gene are SGHAT and FQNNGV. V was cut by 0 bases and J by 2 bases, with 14 bases left in between. The CDR3 DNA sequence: TGTGCCAGCAGCTTAGATTCGCTAGCGAGGCCCTACAATGAGCAGTTCTTC. Translated: CASSLDSLARPYNEQFF.

The rearrangement links TRBV6-6 to TRBJ2-7, with 13 bases aligning to TRBD2. The CDR3 length is 15 residues. Germline trimming cut 6 bases from V and 6 bases from J; bases unmatched to any gene: 8. Germline V gene sequence: CDR1 MNHNY, CDR2 SVGAGI (reference sequence). CDR3 amino acids: CASSQGLAGDREQYF. The CDR3 nucleotides are TGTGCCAGCAGCCAAGGACTAGCGGGAGATCGCGAGCAGTACTTC.

The CDR3: CASSPSTDTQYF. CDR3 nucleotides: TGTGCCAGTAGTCCAAGCACAGATACGCAGTATTTT. The J gene is TRBJ2-3, the V gene TRBV19; D not resolved. The CDR3 consists of 12 residues. V shed 5 bases and J shed 0 bases, with 3 bases lying between them. Germline loops: CDR1 LNHDA, CDR2 SQIVND (reference sequence).

This clone was seen only once. The chain has TRBV9 and TRBJ2-7; D assignment may be TRBD1 or TRBD2 (5 bases each). This CDR3 region has 14 residues. Germline CDR1 is SGDLS and CDR2 is YYNGEE. V was trimmed by 4 bases and J by 4 bases, leaving 15 bases between them. In DNA form, the CDR3 reads TGTGCCAGCAGCACCCACGTCGGGGCATACGAGCAGTACTTC. Protein sequence: CASSTHVGAYEQYF.

This clone was picked up one time. This chain links TRBV6-1 with TRBJ2-7; D ambiguous. This CDR3 is 13 amino acids long. Germline-derived CDR1 and CDR2 are MNHNS and SASEGT. V was shortened by 1 base and J by 2 bases, with 6 bases between the two germline ends. In DNA, the CDR3 is TGTGCCAGCAGTGAAGTTGGGGCCTACGAGCAGTACTTC. Translating it yields CASSEVGAYEQYF.

The genes are TRBV27 and TRBJ2-1, with D unresolved. V was cut by 6 bases and J by 4 bases, with 10 bases left in between. The CDR3 runs to 13 residues. Germline loops: CDR1 MNHEY, CDR2 SMNVEV (reference sequence). The CDR3 region is CASRPGGYNEQFF. In DNA form, the CDR3 reads TGTGCCAGCAGGCCGGGTGGGTACAATGAGCAGTTCTTC.

This chain connects TRBV5-4 to TRBJ1-2, with 8 bases identical to TRBD1. The CDR3 extends over 13 amino acids. Germline V gene sequence: CDR1 SGHNT, CDR2 YYREEE (reference sequence). With V trimmed by 6 bases and J by 4 bases, 5 bases remained unmatched. In nucleotides, the CDR3 is TGTGCCAGCAAACCGGGACAGGCCTATGGCTACACCTTC. This encodes CASKPGQAYGYTF.

This sequence joins TRBV15 and TRBJ1-4; the D is unclear. Trimming took off 0 bases at V and 4 bases at J, with 9 bases between the two ends. The CDR3 is 15 amino acids. Germline V lookup: CDR1 LNHNV, CDR2 YYDKDF (reference sequence). The CDR3 sequence is CATSRDNGYNEKLFF. The CDR3 DNA follows: TGTGCCACCAGCAGAGATAATGGTTATAATGAAAAACTGTTTTTT.

This sequence joins TRBV19 and TRBJ2-2, with 14 bases lining up with TRBD2. The CDR3 contains 18 residues. J gave up 4 bases and V 5 bases, and 9 bases lay outside the gene matches. The germline V gene has CDR1 LNHDA and CDR2 SQIVND (reference sequence). The CDR3 region has the DNA TGTGCCAGTAGTGCAGCGGGACTAGCGGGAGTGCCCACCGGGGAGCTGTTTTTT. Translating it yields CASSAAGLAGVPTGELFF. Full variable domain (rest looked up from reference TRBV19 and TRBJ2-2): DGGITQSPKYLFRKEGQNVTLSCEQNLNHDAMYWYRQDPGQGLRLIYYSQIVNDFQKGDIAEGYSVSREKKESFPLTVTSAQKNPTAFYLCASSAAGLAGVPTGELFFGEGSRLTVL.

The CDR3 sequence is CASSPFGTGLTETQYF. The CDR3, as DNA: TGTGCCAGCTCACCATTCGGGACAGGGTTGACGGAGACCCAGTACTTC. This chain joins TRBV18 and TRBJ2-5; 9 bases match TRBD1. The CDR3 totals 16 residues. J gave up 5 bases and V 2 bases, and 9 bases lay outside the gene matches. CDR1 is KGHSH, CDR2 LQKENI, per germline.

CDR3 in DNA: TGCGCCAGCAGACCCCCGTCCCAATACGAGCAGTACTTC. Translated: CASRPPSQYEQYF. The chain employs TRBV5-1 and TRBJ2-7; D remains unclear. V was trimmed by 5 bases and J by 4 bases, leaving 13 bases between them. There are 13 residues in the CDR3. Germline CDR1 and CDR2: SGHRS and YFSETQ.

The chain carries TRBV19 and TRBJ1-4; 7 bases fit TRBD1. J gave up 6 bases and V 6 bases, and 10 bases lay outside the gene matches. CDR1 is LNHDA and CDR2 is SQIVND in the germline V gene (reference sequence). This CDR3 comprises 15 residues. This CDR3 is CASSPRGRGDEKLFF. The CDR3, as DNA: TGTGCCAGTAGCCCGAGGGGCAGGGGGGATGAAAAACTGTTTTTT.

The CDR3 DNA reads TGCAGCGTTGAAAGAAATCGGGGGGGAGAGACCCAGTACTTC. It codes for CSVERNRGGETQYF. The chain carries TRBV29-1 and TRBJ2-5; TRBD2 agrees at 8 bases. V was clipped by 2 bases and J by 4 bases; unmatched bases: 6. Germline CDR1 is SQVTM and CDR2 is ANQGSEA. The CDR3 spans 14 residues.

The V gene is TRBV27, the J gene TRBJ1-2, with D possibly TRBD1 on 5 matching bases. The CDR3 has 15 residues. Trimming cost V 5 bases and J 0 bases, with 13 bases left between them. The germline V gene encodes CDR1 MNHEY and CDR2 SMNVEV (reference sequence). The CDR3 sequence is CASSPFGAANYGYTF. CDR3 sequence (DNA): TGTGCCAGCAGTCCCTTCGGGGCGGCTAACTATGGCTACACCTTC.

The CDR3 DNA reads TGCGCCAGCAGCCTACTAGGGGGCACAGATACGCAGTATTTT. Residues: CASSLLGGTDTQYF. This rearrangement joins TRBV5-1 to TRBJ2-3; D may match TRBD1 or TRBD2 (5 bases each). V gave up 4 bases and J gave up 1 base, with 10 bases separating them. The germline gives CDR1 SGHRS, CDR2 YFSETQ. The CDR3 contains 14 residues.

A few counts support this clone. The rearrangement links TRBV25-1 to TRBJ2-7; the D gene is possibly TRBD1 (6 bases). Between the trimmed V and J ends, which lost 5 bases and 6 bases, there was a span of 14 bases. The CDR3 runs to 13 residues. CDR1 is MGHDK and CDR2 is SYGVNS in the germline V gene. The CDR3 DNA follows: TGTGCCAGCAGTCTCAGGGGTCAGGGCGAGCAGTACTTC. Its translation: CASSLRGQGEQYF.

Concerning this clone itself: The sample carries other DNA sequences with the same CDR3. This chain links TRBV5-6 with TRBJ1-2; a weak D match, TRBD1 (5 bases). The ends were cut back, 0 bases at V and 1 base at J, with 7 bases in the middle. Per the germline V gene, CDR1 is SGHDT and CDR2 is YYEEEE. This CDR3 region has 14 residues. The CDR3 region has the DNA TGTGCCAGCAGCTTGGGCAGGGTTAACTATGGCTACACCTTC. It specifies CASSLGRVNYGYTF.

The V call is TRBV28, the J call TRBJ1-2, with D possibly matching TRBD1 (5 bases). This CDR3 is built from 13 residues. Trimming left V 6 bases short and J 6 bases short, with 14 bases between. CDR1 and CDR2 from the germline V gene are MDHEN and SYDVKM. The CDR3 bases are TGTGCCAGCAGGGAGGGGACGGCACATGGCTACACCTTC. As protein: CASREGTAHGYTF.

The rearrangement joins TRBV10-3 to TRBJ1-1; D is undetermined. Germline V CDR1 and CDR2: ENHRY, SYGVKD. V lost 6 bases, J lost 1 base, and 9 bases lay in between. The CDR3 loop spans 13 amino acids. The CDR3 loop is CAIRGDANTEAFF. DNA for the CDR3: TGTGCCATCAGGGGCGACGCGAACACTGAAGCTTTCTTT.